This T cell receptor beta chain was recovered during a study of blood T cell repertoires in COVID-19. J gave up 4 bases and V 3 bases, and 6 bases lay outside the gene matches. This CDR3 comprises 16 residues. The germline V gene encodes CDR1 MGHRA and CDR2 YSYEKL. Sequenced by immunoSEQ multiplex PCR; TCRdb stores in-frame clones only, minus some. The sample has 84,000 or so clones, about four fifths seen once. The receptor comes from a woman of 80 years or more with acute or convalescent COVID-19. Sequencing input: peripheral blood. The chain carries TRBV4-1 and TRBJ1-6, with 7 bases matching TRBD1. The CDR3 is CASSQTPRGYNSPLHF. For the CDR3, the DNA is TGCGCCAGCAGCCAGACTCCCAGGGGGTATAATTCACCCCTCCACTTT.